This T cell receptor beta chain comes out of a study of memory CD4+ T cells and cytomegalovirus serostatus (dated by TCRdb to between 2018 and 2021). For the study in its entirety: The cohort comprised around 35 healthy Belgian adults, 9 CMV seropositive and some 24 CMV seronegative. To replicate a published TCR-based CMV serostatus classifier, the researchers sequenced the CD4+ memory TCRbeta repertoires of a Belgian cohort whose cytomegalovirus serostatus was known.

Overall study outcomes, separate from this receptor: For predicting CMV serostatus, the median bootstrapped AUC was about 0.95 using the original framework and approximately 0.91 using a US-trained random forest. On the Belgian cohort, the classifier based on the original framework reached a median bootstrapped AUC of roughly 0.94, with a 95% CI of 0.76-1.00. Only CD4+CD45RO+ memory cells were sequenced, in contrast to the original study, in which naive and memory CD4+ and CD8+ populations were covered. Of around 160 previously reported CMV-associated TCRbeta sequences, approximately 70 appeared in the CD4+ memory repertoires, each in one to five individuals. Results were interpreted as suggesting that the CMV-associated TCR signature is largely present in the CD4+ memory repertoire.

The Quick-DNA Microprep Kit was used to extract genomic DNA from the sorted cells. TCRbeta DNA was amplified with the immunoSEQ hsTCRbeta kit following the manufacturer's protocol. An Illumina MiSeq instrument was used to sequence the TCRbeta libraries. In the original analysis: Following removal of out-of-frame sequences, a few million distinct TCRbeta sequences were retained, with an average of roughly 67,000 per individual. Each individual was scored according to the count of some 160 previously reported CMV-associated TCRbeta sequences and the total productive distinct TCRbeta count. A beta-binomial model was reimplemented in Python, and random forests from scikit-learn, run with default parameters, were trained on data from the US cohort. Classifier performance on the Belgian cohort was summarized as median AUC with percentile confidence intervals over 10,000 bootstrap iterations. Entries here come from immuneACCESS through TCRdb and include only in-frame sequences with V and J called. Some clones fail to appear in such tables; in the studies checked, an unresolved V gene covers under half of the shortfall, and the cause of the remainder is unknown. D and trimming come from the DNA, and the V and J calls and clone size come from that table. This sample lists around 41,000 clones; about 79% were detected once. The biggest ten clones account for nearly 6.5% of the sample.

A FACSAria II was used to sort memory CD4+ T cells, defined as single viable CD3+CD4+CD8-CD45RO+ cells. CMV serostatus was determined using a Roche Elecsys assay that detects serum IgG against CMV pp150, pp28, p38 and p52. Following thawing, total CD4+ T cells were enriched through positive selection using CD4 magnetic microbeads. The samples came from a different study that was designed specifically to examine the CD4+ T cell memory repertoire. Peripheral blood mononuclear cells were isolated and cryopreserved following standard operating procedures; serum was stored at -80 °C. Staining used CD3-PerCP (BW264/56), CD4-APC (RPA-T4), CD45RO-PE (UCHT1) and CD8-Pacific Orange (3B5) antibodies, with Sytox blue excluding non-viable cells. As regards this clone: Its antigen is still unknown. The record has no base qualities; no much larger clone is one base away.

The receptor's source is an adult in good health and CMV-seronegative. The material sequenced was memory CD4+ T cells from blood.

CDR3 loop: CASSLTSSGELFF. The DNA sequence follows: TGCGCCAGCAGCCTGACTAGTTCCGGGGAGCTGTTTTTT. This sequence uses TRBV4-3 and TRBJ2-2; the D segment could be TRBD2, given 6 matching bases. CDR1 and CDR2, per the germline V gene, are LGHNA and YSLEER. Trimming costs V 4 bases and J 6 bases, and their ends lie 9 bases apart. There are 13 amino acids in the CDR3, from cysteine to phenylalanine inclusive. Just the 39-base CDR3 DNA is kept, in frame starting at base 1.